Below, 28 T cell receptor beta chains from the same sample are listed, as sequenced in a study of control samples from healthy donors and cancer patients. Produced via immunoSEQ multiplex PCR; TCRdb's table is partial and in-frame only. Here the sample spans some 70,000 clones, 83% being singletons. The sample consisted of blood. These receptors were obtained from a man in his fifties or sixties in good health.

This clone came up once. This chain connects TRBV6-5 to TRBJ2-4; either TRBD1 or TRBD2 may supply D (5 bases each). Trimming pared 0 bases from V and 8 bases from J, leaving 11 bases between. The CDR3 extends over 14 amino acids. The germline CDR1 and CDR2 sequences are MNHEY and SVGAGI. In DNA, the CDR3 is TGTGCCAGCAGTTACTCCGGGACCTCCGACATTCAGTACTTC. Its translation is CASSYSGTSDIQYF.

This clone showed up just once. The rearrangement joins TRBV6-1 to TRBJ2-7, with 7 bases aligning to TRBD2. Germline V gene sequence: CDR1 MNHNS, CDR2 SASEGT. This CDR3 has 15 amino acids. Trimming removed 10 bases from V and 0 bases from J; junction bases left unmatched: 12. For the CDR3, the DNA is TGTGCCACCCAGGATAGCGGGTTGAGCTCCTACGAGCAGTACTTC. Its translation: CATQDSGLSSYEQYF.

With respect to this clone: Relative to the germline gene, one junction end is altered; a read error may explain this. The chain has TRBV27 and TRBJ1-1, with TRBD1 matching 9 bases. CDR3 length: 16 residues. Germline CDR1 reads MNHEY; CDR2 reads SMNVEV (reference sequence). In DNA, the CDR3 is TGTGCCAGCAGTATATCTCGACAGGGGGGGGACACTGAAGCTTTCTTT. It encodes CASSISRQGGDTEAFF.

The chain is built from TRBV4-3 and TRBJ2-6; D ambiguous. The CDR3 loop spans 16 amino acids. V gave up 0 bases and J gave up 2 bases, with 8 bases separating them. Per the germline V gene, CDR1 is LGHNA and CDR2 is YSLEER. In nucleotides, the CDR3 is TGCGCCAGCAGCCAAGAAGTGGTTACTGGGGCCAACGTCCTGACTTTC. It encodes CASSQEVVTGANVLTF.

This clone was counted a few times. The chain links TRBV6-1 to TRBJ2-7; no definite D call. The CDR3 length is 14 residues. From germline, CDR1 is MNHNS and CDR2 SASEGT. Trimming took off 1 base at V and 3 bases at J, with 10 bases between the two ends. The CDR3 coding sequence is TGTGCCAGCAGTGAAGGTGGGGTAGACTACGAGCAGTACTTC. It is translated as CASSEGGVDYEQYF.

Only a few counts were recorded for this clone. CDR3 amino acids: CASSFREVSTDTQYF. The CDR3 region has the DNA TGTGCCAGCAGCTTTCGGGAAGTAAGCACAGATACGCAGTATTTT. The genes are TRBV7-9 and TRBJ2-3, with a weak D call TRBD2 (5 bases). The V end was cut by 3 bases, the J end by 0 bases, with 10 bases between. The CDR3 has 15 amino acids. Germline CDR1 reads SEHNR; CDR2 reads FQNEAQ (reference sequence).

CDR3 amino acids: CASSLDLTYEQYF. The CDR3 nucleotides are TGTGCCAGCAGCTTAGACCTGACCTACGAGCAGTACTTC. The rearrangement uses TRBV11-3 and TRBJ2-7; D call uncertain. Trimming shortened V by 0 bases and J by 2 bases, and 5 bases separated the two germline ends. The CDR3 length is 13 residues. CDR1 is SGHNT, CDR2 YENEEA, per germline.

The V gene is TRBV25-1, the J gene TRBJ2-1; D is possibly TRBD1 (6 bases). V was cut by 1 base and J by 4 bases, with 8 bases left in between. CDR1 is MGHDK, CDR2 SYGVNS, per germline. The CDR3 has 14 amino acids. The CDR3: CASSESGDYNEQFF. CDR3 DNA: TGTGCCAGCAGTGAATCAGGGGATTACAATGAGCAGTTCTTC.

The rearrangement joins TRBV29-1 to TRBJ2-3, with unresolved D. CDR3 length: 13 residues. The V gene's germline CDR1 is SQVTM and CDR2 ANQGSEA. Trimming took off 3 bases at V and 3 bases at J, with 10 bases between the two ends. The CDR3 DNA is TGCAGCGTTGACGGCGAAGGGACAGATACGCAGTATTTT. Amino acid sequence: CSVDGEGTDTQYF.

This clone came up a few times. This sequence joins TRBV5-3 and TRBJ2-3; 12 bases fit TRBD2. TRBV5-3 is given ORF status, its function remaining uncertain. CDR3 length: 20 amino acids. Trimming cost V 4 bases and J 6 bases; bases outside gene matches: 21. CDR3 sequence: CARSPFGLAGNSESRDTQYF. The CDR3 DNA reads TGTGCCAGAAGCCCATTCGGACTAGCGGGAAATTCGGAAAGTAGGGATACGCAGTATTTT.

This clone showed up just once. The chain combines TRBV20-1 with TRBJ2-7, with no clear D. This CDR3 contains 9 residues. Per the germline V gene, CDR1 is DFQATT and CDR2 is SNEGSKA (reference sequence). V was pared by 6 bases and J by 5 bases, with 5 bases between. CDR3 DNA sequence: TGCAGTGCGGACCACGAGCAGTACTTC. Protein product: CSADHEQYF.

The CDR3 nucleotides are TGTGCCAGCAGCTTGGGGGGCGTATTGATGGGCAATCAGCCCCAGCATTTT. It is translated as CASSLGGVLMGNQPQHF. V and J are TRBV7-2 and TRBJ1-5, with D tentatively TRBD1 (6 bases). The CDR3 runs 17 residues. Germline V gene data show CDR1 as SGHTA and CDR2 as FQGNSA. Trimming removed 3 bases from V and 2 bases from J, with 17 bases in between.

The chain combines TRBV6-5 with TRBJ2-5; a possible D gene is TRBD1 (5 bases). The CDR3 extends over 15 amino acids. V shed 3 bases and J shed 1 base, with 12 bases lying between them. Germline V gene lookup returns CDR1 MNHEY and CDR2 SVGAGI. The CDR3 sequence: CASSYSQGIQETQYF. As DNA, the CDR3 is TGTGCCAGCAGTTATTCCCAGGGTATCCAAGAGACCCAGTACTTC.

V is TRBV7-8 and J is TRBJ2-2, with 7 positions matching TRBD1. V lost 4 bases to trimming and J lost 2 bases; unmatched junction nucleotides: 7. The germline CDR1 and CDR2 sequences are SGHVS and FQNEAQ. This CDR3 has 16 amino acids. The CDR3 here is CASSSLDRFNTGELFF. DNA for the CDR3: TGTGCCAGCAGCTCCTTGGACAGGTTCAACACCGGGGAGCTGTTTTTT.

The chain couples TRBV7-9 to TRBJ2-3; no reliable D call. V shed 5 bases and J shed 5 bases, with 14 bases lying between them. Looked up from germline, CDR1 is SEHNR and CDR2 is FQNEAQ (reference sequence). The CDR3 runs 14 residues. This CDR3 reads CASSLQTGRDTQYF. In DNA, the CDR3 is TGTGCCAGCAGCCTCCAGACGGGTCGAGATACGCAGTATTTT.

The J gene is TRBJ2-1, the V gene TRBV7-9; D gene ambiguous. The V and J ends lost 1 base and 3 bases respectively, with 7 bases between them. Germline V lookup: CDR1 SEHNR, CDR2 FQNEAQ (reference sequence). The CDR3 has 14 residues. For the CDR3, the DNA is TGTGCCAGCAGCTTAGGGGTTAACTACAATGAGCAGTTCTTC. This sequence encodes CASSLGVNYNEQFF. Full variable domain (rest looked up from reference TRBV7-9 and TRBJ2-1): DTGVSQNPRHKITKRGQNVTFRCDPISEHNRLYWYRQTLGQGPEFLTYFQNEAQLEKSRLLSDRFSAERPKGSFSTLEIQRTEQGDSAMYLCASSLGVNYNEQFFGPGTRLTVL.

J is TRBJ2-7 and V is TRBV7-9; tentative D call: TRBD2 (6 bases). Germline-derived CDR1 and CDR2 are SEHNR and FQNEAQ (reference sequence). The CDR3 sequence is 13 residues long. The V end lost 5 bases, the J end lost 5 bases, and 13 bases lay between the germline ends. The CDR3 protein is CASSQGLFDEQYF. CDR3 DNA: TGTGCCAGCAGCCAGGGACTCTTCGACGAGCAGTACTTC.

This clone is judged medium-sized. The chain employs TRBV19 and TRBJ1-5, with D uncertain. The CDR3 extends over 15 amino acids. Germline V gene data show CDR1 as LNHDA and CDR2 as SQIVND (reference sequence). With 3 bases removed from V and 0 bases from J, the gap between germline ends came to 9 bases. This CDR3 is CASSMGQNSNQPQHF. In DNA, the CDR3 is TGTGCCAGTAGTATGGGTCAAAATAGCAATCAGCCCCAGCATTTT.

The J gene is TRBJ1-3, the V gene TRBV11-2; D possibly corresponds to TRBD1 (6 bases). The CDR3 extends over 15 amino acids. The V end was cut by 0 bases, the J end by 8 bases, with 14 bases between. Germline values: CDR1 SGHAT, CDR2 FQNNGV. The CDR3: CASSLDIQGRDTIYF. CDR3 coding DNA: TGTGCCAGCAGCTTAGATATCCAGGGGAGAGACACCATATATTTT.

This chain joins TRBV6-5 and TRBJ2-1; TRBD2 matches 14 bases. This CDR3 is 15 amino acids long. The ends lost 6 bases at V and 9 bases at J; junction bases unmatched: 7. Looked up from germline, CDR1 is MNHEY and CDR2 is SVGAGI. This chain's CDR3 is CASRPGLAGVGEQFF. CDR3 nucleotide sequence: TGTGCCAGCAGACCGGGACTAGCGGGAGTCGGTGAGCAGTTCTTC.

The gene calls are TRBV7-3 and TRBJ1-1; 7 bases are a match to TRBD1. CDR3 length: 17 amino acids. V lost 4 bases to trimming and J lost 0 bases; unmatched junction nucleotides: 11. The germline V gene encodes CDR1 SGHTA and CDR2 FQGTGA. CDR3 in amino acids: CASSCALQGPVNTEAFF. CDR3 nucleotides: TGTGCCAGCAGCTGCGCCCTACAGGGGCCGGTGAACACTGAAGCTTTCTTT.

V and J are TRBV2 and TRBJ2-3; 12 bases line up with TRBD2. The CDR3 covers 17 residues. Germline assignment: CDR1 SNHLY and CDR2 FYNNEI. Unmatched junction bases numbered 13, after V lost 6 bases and J lost 6 bases. CDR3 region: CASSRTSGIDGADTQYF. The CDR3 region has the DNA TGTGCCAGCAGCAGGACTAGCGGGATCGATGGGGCGGATACGCAGTATTTT.

The chain carries TRBV6-1 and TRBJ1-3; D gene unclear. The germline V gene has CDR1 MNHNS and CDR2 SASEGT. V lost 2 bases and J 2 bases, leaving 10 bases between the germline ends. The CDR3 is 15 residues long. The CDR3 DNA is TGTGCCAGCAGTGAAAGAGGAGAGCCTGGAAACACCATATATTTT. It is translated as CASSERGEPGNTIYF.

This chain connects TRBV19 to TRBJ1-2, with D unresolved. Germline assignment: CDR1 LNHDA and CDR2 SQIVND (reference sequence). The CDR3 covers 13 residues. The V end lost 1 base, the J end lost 11 bases, and 14 bases lay between the germline ends. The CDR3: CASSIVISNGYTF. The CDR3 DNA sequence: TGTGCCAGTAGTATAGTGATCAGTAACGGATACACCTTC.

This clone was seen a few times. The chain couples TRBV5-1 to TRBJ2-4, with D possibly matching TRBD1 (6 bases). Germline-derived CDR1 and CDR2 are SGHRS and YFSETQ. The CDR3 is made up of 14 amino acids. Trimming left V 3 bases short and J 0 bases short, with 7 bases between. This chain's CDR3 is CASSSGVAKNIQYF. The CDR3 region has the DNA TGCGCCAGCAGCTCAGGGGTAGCCAAAAACATTCAGTACTTC.

The chain is built from TRBV4-3 and TRBJ2-1, with TRBD2 matching 7 bases. The CDR3 sequence is 17 residues long. The V gene's germline CDR1 is LGHNA and CDR2 YSLEER. With 1 base clipped from V and 7 bases from J, the junction kept 13 bases outside the gene matches. CDR3 residues: CASSQGIRDYERNEQFF. CDR3 coding DNA: TGCGCCAGCAGCCAAGGTATCCGGGACTACGAGAGGAATGAGCAGTTCTTC.

The chain uses TRBV9 and TRBJ2-2, with D unresolved. This CDR3 comprises 15 residues. Trimming left V 0 bases short and J 3 bases short, with 9 bases between. Germline loops: CDR1 SGDLS, CDR2 YYNGEE. The CDR3 loop is CASSVGGFDTGELFF. The DNA for the CDR3 is TGTGCCAGCAGCGTAGGAGGCTTTGACACCGGGGAGCTGTTTTTT.

The chain employs TRBV3-1 (or the pseudogene TRBV3-2) and TRBJ1-3; D not resolved. Germline CDR1 and CDR2: LGHDT and YNNKEL (reference sequence). CDR3 size: 14 residues. The V end lost 3 bases, the J end lost 4 bases, and 10 bases lay between the germline ends. CDR3 bases: TGTGCCAGCAGCCAGGGATATAGAGGAAACACCATATATTTT. Protein product: CASSQGYRGNTIYF.